The source of this T cell receptor beta chain is a study of CD8 T cells in ankylosing spondylitis. The study, taken as a whole, reports: According to the report, clones linked to the disease were significantly enriched in matched synovial fluid samples taken from ankylosing spondylitis patients. Some motif variants had been reported before (in reactive arthritis synovial fluid and blood). Relatively scarce in peripheral blood, disease-linked clones were CD8+.

V dropped 0 bases and J dropped 2 bases, with 10 bases sitting between them. In germline, CDR1 is LNHNV, CDR2 YYDKDF (reference sequence). The CDR3 extends over 15 amino acids. This clonotype was seen ten or more times. The antigen is unknown. It was by quantitative 5'-RACE with molecular barcodes that TCR beta libraries were made. TCRdb redid the calling of the 5' RACE reads with MiXCR, one entry per CDR3 protein. The sample records 150,000 to 200,000 distinct CDR3 sequences, under 14% being singletons. The source is a male donor with ankylosing spondylitis or in good health (not recorded which). The rearrangement uses TRBV15 and TRBJ2-5; tentative D call: TRBD2 (6 bases). The sequencing sample was made of blood, either unsorted or a sorted T cell fraction (not recorded which). The CDR3 DNA reads TGTGCCACCAGCAGAGATCGCGGAGGGCAAGAGACCCAGTACTTC. This encodes CATSRDRGGQETQYF.